This is a list of T cell receptor beta chains from one sample in a study of beta chain features in type 1 diabetes. Sequenced by immunoSEQ multiplex PCR; TCRdb stores in-frame clones only, minus some. The sample lists approximately 29,000 clones, around three fifths seen once, with over 2% in the top ten. The sample consisted of Tregs from blood. These receptors originate from a woman aged 30 to 39 with type 1 diabetes. CDR3s include the opening cysteine and the closing phenylalanine or tryptophan. The order of the fields is D gene, J gene, V gene, clone size, CDR3 protein, CDR3 DNA. The D gene is left open where the match is weak. Where a row states a size, it is once, few, many or the class of an expanded clone; other rows omit it.

D gene: TRBD1; J gene: TRBJ2-2; V gene: TRBV9; clone size: -; CDR3 protein: CASSVANMVGQGVRELFF; CDR3 DNA: TGTGCCAGCAGCGTAGCTAATATGGTGGGACAGGGGGTCCGGGAGCTGTTTTTT
D gene: -; J gene: TRBJ2-7; V gene: TRBV19; clone size: few; CDR3 protein: CASSIRQGGYEQYF; CDR3 DNA: TGTGCCAGTAGTATACGACAGGGAGGATACGAGCAGTACTTC
D gene: -; J gene: TRBJ1-1; V gene: TRBV6-1; clone size: -; CDR3 protein: CASSEHRNTEAFF; CDR3 DNA: TGTGCCAGCAGTGAACACAGGAACACTGAAGCTTTCTTT
D gene: TRBD1; J gene: TRBJ2-7; V gene: TRBV29-1; clone size: once; CDR3 protein: CSVVWTGIAGEQYF; CDR3 DNA: TGCAGCGTTGTCTGGACAGGGATCGCTGGCGAGCAGTACTTC
D gene: -; J gene: TRBJ2-7; V gene: TRBV2; clone size: -; CDR3 protein: CGRRRDGAREQYF; CDR3 DNA: TGTGGACGAAGGAGGGACGGGGCCCGCGAGCAGTACTTC
D gene: TRBD1; J gene: TRBJ2-7; V gene: TRBV27; clone size: -; CDR3 protein: CASSLNRGTYEQYF; CDR3 DNA: TGTGCCAGCAGTTTAAACAGGGGGACCTACGAGCAGTACTTC
D gene: -; J gene: TRBJ2-2; V gene: TRBV5-1; clone size: -; CDR3 protein: CASSLRTLANTGELFF; CDR3 DNA: TGCGCCAGCAGCTTGCGAACGCTAGCGAACACCGGGGAGCTGTTTTTT
D gene: -; J gene: TRBJ1-1; V gene: TRBV5-5; clone size: once; CDR3 protein: CASSLDRVEAFF; CDR3 DNA: TGTGCCAGCAGCTTGGATAGAGTTGAAGCTTTCTTT
D gene: -; J gene: TRBJ2-7; V gene: TRBV9; clone size: -; CDR3 protein: CASSPRGSSYEQYF; CDR3 DNA: TGTGCCAGCAGCCCCCGGGGGAGCTCCTACGAGCAGTACTTC
D gene: TRBD1; J gene: TRBJ2-5; V gene: TRBV19; clone size: few; CDR3 protein: CASNRRGQGQETQYF; CDR3 DNA: TGTGCCAGCAACCGGCGGGGACAGGGACAAGAGACCCAGTACTTC
D gene: -; J gene: TRBJ1-1; V gene: TRBV5-1; clone size: once; CDR3 protein: CASSSTTGNSGEAFF; CDR3 DNA: TGCGCCAGCAGCTCGACTACAGGGAATTCGGGTGAAGCTTTCTTT
D gene: -; J gene: TRBJ2-2; V gene: TRBV11-3; clone size: -; CDR3 protein: CASSLQGQDAGELFF; CDR3 DNA: TGTGCCAGCAGCTTACAGGGTCAGGACGCCGGGGAGCTGTTTTTT
D gene: TRBD2; J gene: TRBJ2-1; V gene: TRBV5-1; clone size: -; CDR3 protein: CASSFLASGSAEQFF; CDR3 DNA: TGCGCCAGCAGCTTTCTGGCTAGCGGGAGTGCTGAGCAGTTCTTC
D gene: TRBD1; J gene: TRBJ2-1; V gene: TRBV5-1; clone size: -; CDR3 protein: CASSWGQGATMHEQFF; CDR3 DNA: TGCGCCAGCAGCTGGGGACAGGGGGCCACCATGCATGAGCAGTTCTTC
D gene: TRBD2; J gene: TRBJ2-1; V gene: TRBV5-1; clone size: -; CDR3 protein: CASSLRLASYNEQFF; CDR3 DNA: TGCGCCAGCAGCTTGCGACTAGCGTCCTACAATGAGCAGTTCTTC
D gene: TRBD1; J gene: TRBJ1-1; V gene: TRBV7-3; clone size: -; CDR3 protein: CASSRTGFSTEAFF; CDR3 DNA: TGTGCCAGCAGCCGGACAGGGTTTAGTACTGAAGCTTTCTTT
D gene: -; J gene: TRBJ1-3; V gene: TRBV18; clone size: -; CDR3 protein: CASSPPSLSGNTIYF; CDR3 DNA: TGTGCCAGCTCACCACCGTCACTCTCTGGAAACACCATATATTTT
D gene: -; J gene: TRBJ2-2; V gene: TRBV5-1; clone size: -; CDR3 protein: CASSFGDKLTGELFF; CDR3 DNA: TGCGCCAGCAGCTTCGGGGACAAACTGACCGGGGAGCTGTTTTTT
D gene: -; J gene: TRBJ1-2; V gene: TRBV5-1; clone size: -; CDR3 protein: CASSLSHYGYTF; CDR3 DNA: TGCGCCAGCAGCCTCTCCCACTATGGCTACACCTTC
D gene: TRBD1; J gene: TRBJ1-2; V gene: TRBV11-2; clone size: -; CDR3 protein: CASSLDQTGGDGYTF; CDR3 DNA: TGTGCCAGCAGCTTAGATCAGACAGGGGGCGATGGCTACACCTTC
D gene: TRBD2; J gene: TRBJ2-1; V gene: TRBV29-1; clone size: few; CDR3 protein: CSVEAPGLADEQFF; CDR3 DNA: TGCAGCGTTGAAGCTCCGGGACTAGCGGATGAGCAGTTCTTC
D gene: -; J gene: TRBJ2-6; V gene: TRBV11-2; clone size: -; CDR3 protein: CASSFGTAPTGANVLTF; CDR3 DNA: TGTGCCAGCAGCTTCGGGACTGCCCCAACTGGGGCCAACGTCCTGACTTTC
D gene: TRBD1; J gene: TRBJ1-1; V gene: TRBV7-9; clone size: -; CDR3 protein: CASSFWTGVNTEAFF; CDR3 DNA: TGTGCCAGCAGCTTCTGGACAGGGGTGAACACTGAAGCTTTCTTT
D gene: -; J gene: TRBJ1-5; V gene: TRBV28; clone size: once; CDR3 protein: CASSLLGTRNQPQHF; CDR3 DNA: TGTGCCAGCAGTTTGTTGGGGACTCGCAATCAGCCCCAGCATTTT
D gene: TRBD1; J gene: TRBJ1-1; V gene: TRBV6-6; clone size: -; CDR3 protein: CASSYSGGNTEAFF; CDR3 DNA: TGTGCCAGCAGTTACTCAGGGGGCAACACTGAAGCTTTCTTT
D gene: TRBD1; J gene: TRBJ2-6; V gene: TRBV10-3; clone size: -; CDR3 protein: CASEPGQGAGGANVLTF; CDR3 DNA: TGTGCCAGCGAACCGGGACAGGGGGCAGGTGGGGCCAACGTCCTGACTTTC
D gene: -; J gene: TRBJ2-7; V gene: TRBV29-1; clone size: -; CDR3 protein: CSVDAGLEQYF; CDR3 DNA: TGCAGCGTTGACGCAGGGCTTGAGCAGTACTTC
D gene: -; J gene: TRBJ2-3; V gene: TRBV18; clone size: -; CDR3 protein: CASSPLTGSTDTQYF; CDR3 DNA: TGTGCCAGCTCACCCCTGACAGGAAGCACAGATACGCAGTATTTT
D gene: -; J gene: TRBJ2-1; V gene: TRBV28; clone size: -; CDR3 protein: CASSRLGYEQFF; CDR3 DNA: TGTGCCAGCAGCCGTCTGGGCTATGAGCAGTTCTTC
D gene: TRBD2; J gene: TRBJ2-5; V gene: TRBV29-1; clone size: -; CDR3 protein: CSVEHSGRAVATQYF; CDR3 DNA: TGCAGCGTTGAACATAGCGGGAGAGCCGTGGCGACCCAGTACTTC
D gene: -; J gene: TRBJ2-5; V gene: TRBV7-9; clone size: -; CDR3 protein: CASSPGLLWETQYF; CDR3 DNA: TGTGCCAGCAGCCCAGGTCTCCTGTGGGAGACCCAGTACTTC
D gene: -; J gene: TRBJ2-5; V gene: TRBV19; clone size: -; CDR3 protein: CASSPPGTETQYF; CDR3 DNA: TGTGCCAGTAGTCCCCCAGGTACCGAGACCCAGTACTTC
D gene: TRBD1; J gene: TRBJ2-7; V gene: TRBV4-1; clone size: -; CDR3 protein: CASSQIPGTGGASYEQYF; CDR3 DNA: TGCGCCAGCAGCCAGATCCCCGGGACAGGGGGCGCTTCCTACGAGCAGTACTTC
D gene: TRBD1; J gene: TRBJ1-2; V gene: TRBV28; clone size: -; CDR3 protein: CASSSYTGGHGYTF; CDR3 DNA: TGTGCCAGCAGTTCCTATACAGGGGGCCATGGCTACACCTTC
D gene: TRBD2; J gene: TRBJ2-1; V gene: TRBV4-2; clone size: -; CDR3 protein: CASSVQLAGASYNEQFF; CDR3 DNA: TGTGCCAGCAGCGTTCAACTAGCGGGGGCCTCCTACAATGAGCAGTTCTTC
D gene: -; J gene: TRBJ2-1; V gene: TRBV7-9; clone size: few; CDR3 protein: CASSPPGAYNEQFF; CDR3 DNA: TGTGCCAGCAGCCCCCCCGGAGCGTACAATGAGCAGTTCTTC
D gene: -; J gene: TRBJ2-1; V gene: TRBV11-3; clone size: once; CDR3 protein: CASSLDYLRGEQFF; CDR3 DNA: TGTGCCAGCAGCTTAGATTATTTGCGGGGTGAGCAGTTCTTC
D gene: -; J gene: TRBJ2-1; V gene: TRBV5-1; clone size: -; CDR3 protein: CASSTGTRKFF; CDR3 DNA: TGCGCCAGCAGCACCGGGACACGTAAGTTCTTC
D gene: TRBD1; J gene: TRBJ2-7; V gene: TRBV6-1; clone size: -; CDR3 protein: CASSEAFHGTAFPYEQYF; CDR3 DNA: TGTGCCAGCAGTGAAGCCTTCCACGGGACAGCATTTCCCTACGAGCAGTACTTC
D gene: TRBD1; J gene: TRBJ1-4; V gene: TRBV7-9; clone size: -; CDR3 protein: CASSFRQGSTNEKLFF; CDR3 DNA: TGTGCCAGCAGCTTCAGACAGGGCTCAACTAATGAAAAACTGTTTTTT
D gene: -; J gene: TRBJ2-1; V gene: TRBV7-9; clone size: -; CDR3 protein: CASSPMADTEQFF; CDR3 DNA: TGTGCCAGCAGTCCGATGGCAGATACTGAGCAGTTCTTC